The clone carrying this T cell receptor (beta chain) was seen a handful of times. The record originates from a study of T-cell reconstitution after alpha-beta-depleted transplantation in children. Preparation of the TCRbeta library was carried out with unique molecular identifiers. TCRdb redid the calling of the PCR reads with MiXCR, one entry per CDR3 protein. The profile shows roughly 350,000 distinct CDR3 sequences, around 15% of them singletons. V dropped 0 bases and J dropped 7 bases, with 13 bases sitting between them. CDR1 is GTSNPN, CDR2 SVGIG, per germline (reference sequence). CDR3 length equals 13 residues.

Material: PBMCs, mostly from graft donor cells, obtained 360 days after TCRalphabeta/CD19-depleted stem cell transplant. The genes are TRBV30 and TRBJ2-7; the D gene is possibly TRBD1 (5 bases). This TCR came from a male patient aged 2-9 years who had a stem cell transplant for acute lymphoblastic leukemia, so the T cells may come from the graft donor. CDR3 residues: CAWSVSWGMEQYF. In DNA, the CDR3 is TGTGCCTGGAGTGTGAGCTGGGGCATGGAGCAGTACTTC.